The following is a TCR beta chain sequence with its context. Its antigen is still unknown. Looked up from germline, CDR1 is SGHNT and CDR2 is YENEEA. CDR3 length: 15 residues. Trimming took off 5 bases at V and 7 bases at J, with 17 bases between the two ends. This entry belongs to a study of T cell responses to AZD1222 COVID-19 vaccine. Generated by immunoSEQ multiplex PCR, the TCRdb table keeps only in-frame clones and is missing some. The repertoire holds 120,000 or so clones, approximately 90% seen once, with 7.9% in the top ten. Study conclusions and caveats: There were repertoire samples only from the period after the peak T cell response.

The specimen was peripheral blood, collected 28 days after the second AZD1222 dose. The rearrangement links TRBV11-3 to TRBJ2-2, with D unclear. This receptor was taken from an adult who received the AZD1222 COVID-19 vaccine. The CDR3 nucleotides read TGTGCCAGCAGCCCCGGACCCTCCGGTGTCGGGGAGCTGTTTTTT. As protein: CASSPGPSGVGELFF.